This T cell receptor (beta chain) was sequenced for a study of control samples from healthy donors and cancer patients. V was clipped by 8 bases and J by 8 bases, with 12 bases between them. Per germline, CDR1 MNHEY and CDR2 SVGAGI. The length of the CDR3 is 11 residues. TCRdb's table, derived via immunoSEQ multiplex PCR, lists solely in-frame clones and lacks some. The sample records 150,000 to 200,000 clones, approximately 90% being singletons. The sequencing input was blood. The source of this sequence is a woman aged 25 to 39 in good health. The V gene is TRBV6-5, the J gene TRBJ1-2; D remains unclear. CDR3 sequence reads: CASARGLGYTF. The CDR3 coding sequence is TGTGCCAGCGCAAGAGGGCTAGGCTACACCTTC.